This is a list of T cell receptor beta chains from one sample in a study of cytomegalovirus exposure and HLA in healthy donors. The repertoire was sequenced with immunoSEQ multiplex PCR; TCRdb's copy has only in-frame clones and lacks some. The sample holds 150,000 to 200,000 clones; around 88% are singletons and the top ten take roughly 1.7%. The sequenced sample was PBMCs. The source of these receptors is a man between 35 and 55 years old in good health and CMV-seropositive. The CDR3 runs from the conserved cysteine through the conserved F or W. A D gene is named only where the DNA matches it firmly. Clone size is shown for a subset of rows, as once, few, many or a class of expanded clone.

CDR3nt,CDR3aa,abundance,j_gene,d_gene,v_gene
TGTGCCAGCAGCTCAACAGGGTTCACAGATACGCAGTATTTT,CASSSTGFTDTQYF,-,TRBJ2-3,-,TRBV7-2
TGTGCCAGCTCACCCCGGGACAGGATAGGAGTGCAGTACTTC,CASSPRDRIGVQYF,-,TRBJ2-5,TRBD1,TRBV18
TGTGCCATCCTCGGTGAGGAAGGGGGCGCCTTTGGCTACACCTTC,CAILGEEGGAFGYTF,-,TRBJ1-2,TRBD1,TRBV10-3
TGCGCCAGCAGTTCCTCAGGGTCTGGAAACACCATATATTTT,CASSSSGSGNTIYF,few,TRBJ1-3,-,TRBV5-1
TGTGCCAGTAGTATTGTAGCGGGAGGCGCTACCGGGGAGCTGTTTTTT,CASSIVAGGATGELFF,-,TRBJ2-2,TRBD2,TRBV19
TGTGCCAGCAGCTTCCGACAGACCTATGGCTACACCTTC,CASSFRQTYGYTF,-,TRBJ1-2,-,TRBV7-2
TGTGCCAGCAGACAGGGGGCATTAACAGATACGCAGTATTTT,CASRQGALTDTQYF,-,TRBJ2-3,TRBD1,TRBV2
TGTGCCAGCAGCCAGAGGTATCCAGGGGATAATGAGCAGTTCTTC,CASSQRYPGDNEQFF,-,TRBJ2-1,-,TRBV6-5
TGTGCCAGCAGTCGACAGTCCTCTGTCGGAAACACCATATATTTT,CASSRQSSVGNTIYF,once,TRBJ1-3,-,TRBV2
TGCGCCAGCAGCTTGGGAGTCCCAGGAGGCAATGAGCAGTTCTTC,CASSLGVPGGNEQFF,few,TRBJ2-1,-,TRBV5-1
TGTGCCATCAGTGAGCTGACAGGGAGTGAGTCTGGCTACACCTTC,CAISELTGSESGYTF,-,TRBJ1-2,TRBD1,TRBV10-3
TGTGCCAGCACCCGGGAGATGTACAATGAGCAGTTCTTC,CASTREMYNEQFF,-,TRBJ2-1,-,TRBV18
TGTGCCAGCAGCCTCCGACAGGGAGCTAACTATGGCTACACCTTC,CASSLRQGANYGYTF,-,TRBJ1-2,TRBD1,TRBV27
TGTGCCAGTAGTCCGGCCCCGGGACAACTTGGGAAGCAGTACTTC,CASSPAPGQLGKQYF,-,TRBJ2-7,-,TRBV19
TGTGCCACATACTTAAACGAGCAGTACTTC,CATYLNEQYF,-,TRBJ2-7,-,TRBV6-1
TGTGCCAGCAGCGCGCCCCGACTAGCGGGAGGGGTCTCTGGGGCCAACGTCCTGACTTTC,CASSAPRLAGGVSGANVLTF,-,TRBJ2-6,TRBD2,TRBV9
TGCAGCGTTGCTCTACAGGTGTACCAAGAGACCCAGTACTTC,CSVALQVYQETQYF,-,TRBJ2-5,-,TRBV29-1
TGTGCCAGCAGTTTAGTCGCGGGGACCACAGATACGCAGTATTTT,CASSLVAGTTDTQYF,-,TRBJ2-3,-,TRBV28
TGTGCTAGTGGTTTGGGGATCGGGCCGGGAGGGCGGAACACTGAAGCTTTCTTT,CASGLGIGPGGRNTEAFF,-,TRBJ1-1,-,TRBV12-5
TGTGCCAGCAGCGGGGGGACAGGGCTCTACGAGCAGTACTTC,CASSGGTGLYEQYF,once,TRBJ2-7,TRBD1,TRBV7-9
TGTGCCAGCAGCCCCATGTGGGGGACAGGGGACGATCAGTTCTTC,CASSPMWGTGDDQFF,-,TRBJ2-1,TRBD1,TRBV14
TGTGCTAGTGGTCTGGACAGGGGTAACTATGGCTACACCTTC,CASGLDRGNYGYTF,-,TRBJ1-2,TRBD1,TRBV12-5
TGTGCCAGCAGCCCTGGGACTAGCGGCTCCTACAATGAGCAGTTCTTC,CASSPGTSGSYNEQFF,-,TRBJ2-1,TRBD2,TRBV7-9
TGTGCCAGCATCTTACAGGGGAACACTGAAGCTTTCTTT,CASILQGNTEAFF,once,TRBJ1-1,-,TRBV2
TGTGCCAGCACAATCCGGGGACAAGAGACCCAGTACTTC,CASTIRGQETQYF,-,TRBJ2-5,-,TRBV7-8
TGTGCCAGCAGGAGCCCCGGAGCAAACACTGAAGCTTTCTTT,CASRSPGANTEAFF,-,TRBJ1-1,-,TRBV6-6
TGTGCCAGCAGCGGACTAGGAGCTTACAATGAGCAGTTCTTC,CASSGLGAYNEQFF,-,TRBJ2-1,TRBD2,TRBV2